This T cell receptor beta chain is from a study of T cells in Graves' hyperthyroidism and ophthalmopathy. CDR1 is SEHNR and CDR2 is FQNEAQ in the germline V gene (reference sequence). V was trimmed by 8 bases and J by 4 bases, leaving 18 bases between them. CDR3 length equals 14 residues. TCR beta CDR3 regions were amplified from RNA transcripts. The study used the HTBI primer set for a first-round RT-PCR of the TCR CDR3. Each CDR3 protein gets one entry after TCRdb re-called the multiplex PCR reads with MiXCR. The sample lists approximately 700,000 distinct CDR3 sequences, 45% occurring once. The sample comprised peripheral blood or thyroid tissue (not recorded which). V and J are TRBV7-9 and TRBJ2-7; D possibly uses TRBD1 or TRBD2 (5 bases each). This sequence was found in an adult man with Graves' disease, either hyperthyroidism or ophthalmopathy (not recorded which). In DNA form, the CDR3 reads TGTGCCAGCTCACCCGGACACGGAGGTTACGAGCAGTACTTC. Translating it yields CASSPGHGGYEQYF.